The rows below give T cell receptor beta chains drawn from one sample of a study of cytomegalovirus exposure and HLA in healthy donors. TCRdb's copy holds only in-frame clones and misses some; the assay was immunoSEQ multiplex PCR. This repertoire shows 120,000 to 150,000 clones, roughly four fifths found once; its top ten account for 3%. The sequencing sample was made of PBMCs. The source of these receptors is a man aged 35 to 55 in good health and CMV-seropositive. Each CDR3 is given with its conserved first and last residue. Rows give clone size only sometimes, using once, few, many, or a class for an expanded clone.

v_gene,len,abundance,CDR3aa
TRBV5-5,15,.,CASRLPGTGTNEQFF
TRBV2,14,.,CASSTPGTKYEQYF
TRBV28,14,.,CASRSGTPSYEQYF
TRBV7-2,15,few,CASSPQGRMDYGYTF
TRBV29-1,12,.,CSATGFDDEQFF
TRBV30,13,.,CAATLLSSYEQYF
TRBV27,15,.,CASNFFAGGVTEAFF
TRBV29-1,13,.,CSGRGGEHEKLFF
TRBV28,15,.,CASSLTAGGAYEQYF
TRBV5-1,13,.,CASSDRGPYEQYF
TRBV5-1,15,.,CASSQRQGRTYEQYF
TRBV27,19,.,CASSLSRQGADENTGELFF
TRBV2,13,.,CASRGGNSNEQYF
TRBV9,16,.,CASSVFEGSSYNEQFF
TRBV28,12,.,CATQGDQETQYF
TRBV5-1,14,.,CASSPDRGNYGYTF
TRBV6-5,13,.,CASSSTGYNEQFF
TRBV5-1,18,.,CASSLRRGIGLGAGELFF
TRBV9,14,.,CASSVGGQGETQYF
TRBV9,16,.,CASSVEARGFYNEQFF
TRBV28,14,.,CASHFNRDNTEAFF
TRBV19,16,.,CASSSPGVISNQPQHF